This TCR beta chain came from a study of T-cell memory formation after mild COVID-19. As to this clonotype: Its antigen remains unknown.

TCRdb re-analysed the 5' RACE reads in MiXCR, keeping a single row per CDR3 protein. Among more than 150,000 distinct CDR3 sequences, around 10% were seen once, and the ten largest hold about 3.8%. Study-level findings and limits: Detection of some responders pre-infection suggested pre-existing cross-reactive memory T cells participated. Contracting clones from day 15 to 85 showed balanced CD4/CD8; later expanders favored CD4+.

The CDR3 is 14 amino acids. Trimming removed 4 bases at V and 3 bases at J, with 12 bases between. Germline-derived CDR1 and CDR2 are LGHDT and YNNKEL (reference sequence). This TCR derives from a man in his late teens or twenties who had mild COVID-19 (a few samples of this study predate the infection). Cell type and time point are not known. The chain carries TRBV3-1 and TRBJ1-1; D remains unclear. Sequencing was performed on PBMCs or a T cell subset sorted from them (not recorded which). CDR3 sequence: CASSPPNLYTEAFF. The CDR3 DNA sequence: TGTGCCAGCAGCCCCCCCAACTTATACACTGAAGCTTTCTTT.